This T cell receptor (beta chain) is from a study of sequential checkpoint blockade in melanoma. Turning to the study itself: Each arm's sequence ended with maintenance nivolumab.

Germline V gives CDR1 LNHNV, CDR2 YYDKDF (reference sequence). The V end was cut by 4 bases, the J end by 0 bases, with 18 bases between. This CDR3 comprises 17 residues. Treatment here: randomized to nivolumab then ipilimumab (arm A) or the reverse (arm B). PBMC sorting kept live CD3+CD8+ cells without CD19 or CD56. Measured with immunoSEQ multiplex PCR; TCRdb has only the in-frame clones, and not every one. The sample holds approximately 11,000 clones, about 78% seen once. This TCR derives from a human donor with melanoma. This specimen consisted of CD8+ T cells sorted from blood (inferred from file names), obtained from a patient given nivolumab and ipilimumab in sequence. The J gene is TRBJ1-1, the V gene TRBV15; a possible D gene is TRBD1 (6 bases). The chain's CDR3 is CATSTFRDTKMNTEAFF. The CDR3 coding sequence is TGTGCCACCAGCACTTTCCGGGACACCAAAATGAACACTGAAGCTTTCTTT.